A single sample gave rise to the 21 T cell receptor beta chains below, sequenced in a study of cytomegalovirus exposure and HLA in healthy donors. The PCR had 60 Vbeta and 13 Jbeta primers. Libraries were prepared by immunoSEQ multiplex PCR; TCRdb keeps only in-frame clonotypes and omits some of them. The data hold over 110,000 clones, with 75% to 80% observed a single time. Sequencing input: PBMCs. These receptors came from a woman aged 18-30 years in good health and CMV-seropositive.

The J gene is TRBJ1-2, the V gene TRBV18, with D perhaps TRBD1 (6 bases). The V end lost 3 bases, the J end lost 7 bases, and 24 bases lay between the germline ends. The CDR3 is 17 residues long. Germline CDR1 and CDR2: KGHSH and LQKENI. CDR3 sequence (DNA): TGTGCCAGCTCACCGAGCGAGGGGGTTTTCAGGCTGAGTGGCTACACCTTC. Protein: CASSPSEGVFRLSGYTF.

V usage is TRBV12-5 and J usage is TRBJ1-3; D ambiguous. Germline V lookup: CDR1 LGHNT, CDR2 FRNRAP. There are 15 residues in the CDR3. V was shortened by 5 bases and J by 0 bases, with 11 bases between the two germline ends. This chain's CDR3 is CASGLQADSGNTIYF. In nucleotides, the CDR3 is TGTGCTAGTGGTCTCCAAGCCGACTCTGGAAACACCATATATTTT.

As regards this clone: One junction end disagrees with the germline gene, perhaps due to a read error. Other DNA variants within this sample encode the same CDR3. V and J are TRBV6-5 and TRBJ2-1; TRBD2 agrees at 15 bases. The CDR3 covers 16 residues. In germline, CDR1 is MNHEY, CDR2 SVGAGI. CDR3 sequence (DNA): TGTGCTAGCAGTTTGGGACTAGCGGGGGGAGGGAATGAGCAGTTCTTC. The encoded protein is CASSLGLAGGGNEQFF.

The J gene is TRBJ1-2, the V gene TRBV7-9; D is ambiguous. CDR1 and CDR2 from the germline V gene are SEHNR and FQNEAQ (reference sequence). The CDR3 covers 14 residues. V lost 6 bases, J lost 2 bases, and 13 bases lay in between. In DNA form, the CDR3 reads TGTGCCAGCAGTCAGAAACGGGTGAACTATGGCTACACCTTC. Protein product: CASSQKRVNYGYTF.

This clone has just one count. The chain couples TRBV6-5 to TRBJ1-4, with a weak D call TRBD1 (5 bases). CDR1 and CDR2 (germline): MNHEY, SVGAGI. This CDR3 comprises 14 residues. Trimming pared 7 bases from V and 1 base from J, leaving 10 bases between. The CDR3 loop reads CASTGLGTNEKLFF. The CDR3 DNA reads TGTGCCAGCACAGGGCTAGGAACTAATGAAAAACTGTTTTTT.

This chain uses TRBV5-1 with TRBJ2-2; weak D call: TRBD1 (6 bases). The CDR3 runs 16 residues. In germline, CDR1 is SGHRS, CDR2 YFSETQ. The germline V and J ends were trimmed by 2 bases and 1 base, with 12 bases remaining between them. The CDR3, as DNA: TGCGCCAGCAGCTTACCCGGGACAAGGAACACCGGGGAGCTGTTTTTT. This translates into CASSLPGTRNTGELFF.

This chain uses TRBV2 with TRBJ1-4; D is unresolved. Germline V gives CDR1 SNHLY, CDR2 FYNNEI. The V end lost 5 bases, the J end lost 16 bases, and 23 bases lay between the germline ends. CDR3 length equals 14 residues. The CDR3 protein is CASSPNGVPRLPFF. CDR3 nucleotide sequence: TGTGCCAGCAGTCCGAACGGAGTTCCTCGCCTCCCGTTTTTT.

The chain joins TRBV27 to TRBJ1-1, with D perhaps TRBD1 (6 bases). In germline, CDR1 is MNHEY, CDR2 SMNVEV (reference sequence). The CDR3 covers 13 residues. V shed 3 bases and J shed 4 bases, with 9 bases lying between them. CDR3 region: CASSFLGGTEAFF. The CDR3 region has the DNA TGTGCCAGCAGTTTTTTAGGGGGCACTGAAGCTTTCTTT.

The chain links TRBV4-1 to TRBJ2-1; weak D call: TRBD2 (7 bases). This CDR3 has 15 amino acids. The germline gives CDR1 MGHRA, CDR2 YSYEKL. The V and J ends lost 4 bases and 7 bases respectively, with 17 bases between them. Here the CDR3 DNA reads TGCGCCAGCAGCCCTCATGTGGCGGGGGCAAATGAGCAGTTCTTC. Its protein product is CASSPHVAGANEQFF.

The CDR3 sequence is CASSLLGGYYEQYF. CDR3 coding DNA: TGTGCCAGCAGTTTGTTGGGGGGATACTACGAGCAGTACTTC. The chain has TRBV28 and TRBJ2-5; possibly TRBD2 for D (6 bases). The J call may be wrong; the DNA end is better matched by TRBJ2-7. This CDR3 has 14 amino acids. CDR1 is MDHEN and CDR2 is SYDVKM in the germline V gene.

The gene calls are TRBV29-1 and TRBJ2-1, with D possibly TRBD1 on 6 matching bases. The germline gives CDR1 SQVTM, CDR2 ANQGSEA. Trimming pared 4 bases from V and 6 bases from J, leaving 28 bases between. This CDR3 has 18 residues. In nucleotides, the CDR3 is TGCAGCGTTGTGGACAGATCGAAAACACTAGTCCCATTCAATGAGCAGTTCTTC. This codes for CSVVDRSKTLVPFNEQFF.

The rearrangement uses TRBV28 and TRBJ1-4; no reliable D call. This CDR3 is 13 amino acids long. Germline lookup yields CDR1 MDHEN and CDR2 SYDVKM. Between the trimmed V and J ends, which lost 3 bases and 7 bases, there was a span of 9 bases. The CDR3 protein is CASSLITAEKLFF. CDR3 in DNA: TGTGCCAGCAGTTTGATAACAGCTGAAAAACTGTTTTTT.

This chain links TRBV9 with TRBJ1-2; D unresolved. Germline assignment: CDR1 SGDLS and CDR2 YYNGEE. CDR3 length equals 12 residues. The ends were cut back, 1 base at V and 4 bases at J, with 5 bases in the middle. The CDR3 reads CASSVPGYGYTF. Written as DNA, the CDR3 is TGTGCCAGCAGCGTACCGGGCTATGGCTACACCTTC. The full variable domain, with the rest looked up from reference TRBV9 and TRBJ1-2, is DSGVTQTPKHLITATGQRVTLRCSPRSGDLSVYWYQQSLDQGLQFLIQYYNGEERAKGNILERFSAQQFPDLHSELNLSSLELGDSALYFCASSVPGYGYTFGSGTRLTVV.

There are a few counts of this clone. V is TRBV19 and J is TRBJ1-2; D is possibly TRBD1 (5 bases). The ends were cut back, 10 bases at V and 7 bases at J, with 16 bases in the middle. This CDR3 has 12 residues. In germline, CDR1 is LNHDA, CDR2 SQIVND (reference sequence). CDR3 region: CAITGTRGGYTF. In DNA form, the CDR3 reads TGTGCCATAACGGGGACTCGAGGTGGCTACACCTTC.

The J gene is TRBJ1-6, the V gene TRBV7-8; the D is unclear. With 3 bases removed from V and 0 bases from J, the gap between germline ends came to 6 bases. This CDR3 is built from 15 residues. The germline CDR1 and CDR2 sequences are SGHVS and FQNEAQ. This chain's CDR3 is CASSFASSYNSPLHF. The CDR3 DNA reads TGTGCCAGCAGCTTTGCGAGCTCCTATAATTCACCCCTCCACTTT.

The chain employs TRBV5-1 and TRBJ1-6; 9 bases agree with TRBD1. V shed 1 base, J shed 8 bases, and the junction held 4 bases outside the gene matches. The CDR3 totals 15 residues. CDR1 is SGHRS, CDR2 YFSETQ, per germline. CDR3 coding DNA: TGCGCCAGCAGCTTGACAGGGGGCAGTGATTCACCCCTCCACTTT. Encoded protein: CASSLTGGSDSPLHF.

The chain has TRBV5-4 and TRBJ1-1, with 8 bases that match TRBD1. This CDR3 spans 12 amino acids. Germline V gives CDR1 SGHNT, CDR2 YYREEE (reference sequence). V dropped 9 bases and J dropped 7; count of bases not matched to a gene: 8. The DNA of the CDR3 is TGTGCCACCAGGGGGCAGGGGCTTGAAGCTTTCTTT. Protein product: CATRGQGLEAFF.

The chain carries TRBV5-6 and TRBJ1-1; the D gene is possibly TRBD1 (6 bases). V gave up 1 base and J gave up 7 bases, with 11 bases separating them. This CDR3 has 13 residues. The germline CDR1 and CDR2 sequences are SGHDT and YYEEEE. For the CDR3, the DNA is TGTGCCAGCAGCTTGCTACAGGGAAATGAAGCTTTCTTT. Protein: CASSLLQGNEAFF.

This clone was counted between two and nine times. The rearrangement uses TRBV7-9 and TRBJ1-6, with TRBD1 as a possible D gene (5 bases). Germline-derived CDR1 and CDR2 are SEHNR and FQNEAQ (reference sequence). The CDR3 extends over 12 amino acids. V lost 6 bases and J 8 bases, leaving 8 bases between the germline ends. The CDR3 nucleotides are TGTGCCAGCAGACAGGCCGATTCACCCCTCCACTTT. It codes for CASRQADSPLHF.

The genes are TRBV9 and TRBJ1-2; possible D gene TRBD1, 5 bases. Germline loops: CDR1 SGDLS, CDR2 YYNGEE. CDR3 length: 15 residues. V was pared by 0 bases and J by 8 bases, with 17 bases between. In DNA, the CDR3 is TGTGCCAGCAGCGTAGCTACGCAGGGCGCTAACGGCTACACCTTC. Translation: CASSVATQGANGYTF.

Only a few counts were recorded for this clone. The chain has TRBV9 and TRBJ1-1, with D possibly being TRBD1 (5 bases). The CDR3 consists of 14 residues. Trimming left V 1 base short and J 6 bases short, with 13 bases between. The V gene's germline CDR1 is SGDLS and CDR2 YYNGEE. The CDR3 loop is CASSVNGGSSEAFF. Here the CDR3 DNA reads TGTGCCAGCAGCGTAAACGGGGGAAGCTCTGAAGCTTTCTTT.